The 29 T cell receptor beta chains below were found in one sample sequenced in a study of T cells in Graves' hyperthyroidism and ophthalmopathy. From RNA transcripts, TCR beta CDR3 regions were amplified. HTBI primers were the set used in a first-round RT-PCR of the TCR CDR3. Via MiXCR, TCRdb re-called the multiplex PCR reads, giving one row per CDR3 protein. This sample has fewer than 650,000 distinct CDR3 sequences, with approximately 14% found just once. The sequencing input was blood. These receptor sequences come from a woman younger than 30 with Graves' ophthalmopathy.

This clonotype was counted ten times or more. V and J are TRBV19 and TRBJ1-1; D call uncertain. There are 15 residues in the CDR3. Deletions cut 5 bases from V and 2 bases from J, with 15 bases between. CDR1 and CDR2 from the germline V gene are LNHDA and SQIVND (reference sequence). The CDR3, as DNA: TGTGCCAGTAGTCGTACCTTAGATTTTAACACTGAAGCTTTCTTT. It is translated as CASSRTLDFNTEAFF.

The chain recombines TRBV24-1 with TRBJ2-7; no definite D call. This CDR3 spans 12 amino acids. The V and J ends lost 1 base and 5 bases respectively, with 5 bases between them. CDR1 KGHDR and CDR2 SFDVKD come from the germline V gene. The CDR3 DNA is TGTGCCACCAGTGATTTTGAAGACGAGCAGTACTTC. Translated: CATSDFEDEQYF.

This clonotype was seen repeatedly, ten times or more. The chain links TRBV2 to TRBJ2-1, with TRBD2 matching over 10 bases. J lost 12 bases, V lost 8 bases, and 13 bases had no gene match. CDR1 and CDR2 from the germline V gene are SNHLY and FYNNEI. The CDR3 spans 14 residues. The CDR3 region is CASLQREGAGGQFF. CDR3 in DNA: TGTGCCAGCCTCCAGCGGGAGGGGGCGGGGGGGCAGTTCTTC.

The DNA of the CDR3 is TGCAGCGTTGATTTAGGGCGGGGACCCCAAAGCTACGAGCAGTACTTC. Its protein is CSVDLGRGPQSYEQYF. The genes are TRBV29-1 and TRBJ2-7; perhaps TRBD2 as D (6 bases). Germline V gives CDR1 SQVTM, CDR2 ANQGSEA. V was clipped by 3 bases and J by 3 bases, with 21 bases between them. This CDR3 region has 16 residues.

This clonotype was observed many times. The CDR3 DNA follows: TGTGCCAGCTCACAACAGCCTACAGGGCAAGGGCAGTTCTTC. Its protein is CASSQQPTGQGQFF. The chain recombines TRBV18 with TRBJ2-1; possible D gene TRBD1, 6 bases. The CDR3 totals 14 residues. Germline CDR1 KGHSH, CDR2 LQKENI. V gave up 4 bases and J gave up 12 bases, with 19 bases separating them.

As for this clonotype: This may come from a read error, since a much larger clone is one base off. The CDR3 DNA follows: TGTGCCAGCAGCGACGACGGCCATGGCTGCACCTTC. Residues: CASSDDGHGCTF. The chain links TRBV7-3 to TRBJ1-2; D is unclear. This CDR3 region has 12 residues. In germline, CDR1 is SGHTA, CDR2 FQGTGA.

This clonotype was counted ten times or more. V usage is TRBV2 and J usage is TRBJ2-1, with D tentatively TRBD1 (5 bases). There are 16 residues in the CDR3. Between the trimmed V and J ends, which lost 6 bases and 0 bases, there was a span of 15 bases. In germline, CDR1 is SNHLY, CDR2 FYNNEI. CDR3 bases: TGTGCCAGCAGCAACCAGGGTCCAAGCTCCTACAATGAGCAGTTCTTC. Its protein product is CASSNQGPSSYNEQFF.

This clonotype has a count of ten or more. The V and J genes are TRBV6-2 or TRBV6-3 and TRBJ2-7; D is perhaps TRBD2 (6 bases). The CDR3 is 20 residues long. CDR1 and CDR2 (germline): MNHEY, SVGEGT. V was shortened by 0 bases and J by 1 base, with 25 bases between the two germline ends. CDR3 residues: CASSYSTRPGVRDGSYEQYF. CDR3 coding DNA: TGTGCCAGCAGTTACTCCACGCGGCCGGGGGTCCGGGACGGTTCCTACGAGCAGTACTTC.

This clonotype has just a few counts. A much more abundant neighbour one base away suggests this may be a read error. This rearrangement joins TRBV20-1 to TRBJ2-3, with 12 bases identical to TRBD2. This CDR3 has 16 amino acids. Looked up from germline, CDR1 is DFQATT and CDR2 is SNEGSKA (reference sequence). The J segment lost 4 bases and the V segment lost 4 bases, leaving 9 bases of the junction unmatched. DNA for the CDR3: TGCAGTGCTATAGGTCTAGCGGGAGGGCCAGCAGATACGCAGTATTTT. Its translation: CSAIGLAGGPADTQYF.

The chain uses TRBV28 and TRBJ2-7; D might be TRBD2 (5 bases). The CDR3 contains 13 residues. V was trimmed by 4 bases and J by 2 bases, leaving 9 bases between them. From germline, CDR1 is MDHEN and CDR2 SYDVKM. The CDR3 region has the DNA TGTGCCAGCAGTTGGTCCGGGACCTACGAGCAGTACTTC. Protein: CASSWSGTYEQYF.

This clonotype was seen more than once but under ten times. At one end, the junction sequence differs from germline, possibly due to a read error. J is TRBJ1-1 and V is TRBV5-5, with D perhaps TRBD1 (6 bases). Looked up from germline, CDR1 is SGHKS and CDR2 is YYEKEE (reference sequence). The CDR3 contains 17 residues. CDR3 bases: TGCGCCAGCAGCCCCTCGGGCGGGGGGGCGCTCGGGACTGAAGCTTTCTTT. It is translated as CASSPSGGGALGTEAFF.

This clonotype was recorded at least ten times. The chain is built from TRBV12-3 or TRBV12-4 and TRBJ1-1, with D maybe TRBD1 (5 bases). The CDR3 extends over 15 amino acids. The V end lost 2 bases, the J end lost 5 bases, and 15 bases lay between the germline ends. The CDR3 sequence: CASSLRMGGWTEAFF. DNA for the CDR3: TGTGCCAGCAGTTTAAGGATGGGGGGGTGGACTGAAGCTTTCTTT.

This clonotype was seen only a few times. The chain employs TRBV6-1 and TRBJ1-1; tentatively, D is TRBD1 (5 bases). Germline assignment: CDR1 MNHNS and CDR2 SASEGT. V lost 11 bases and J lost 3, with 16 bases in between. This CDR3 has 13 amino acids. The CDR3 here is CAGRRGTDTEAFF. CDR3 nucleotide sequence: TGTGCCGGAAGGAGGGGAACCGACACTGAAGCTTTCTTT.

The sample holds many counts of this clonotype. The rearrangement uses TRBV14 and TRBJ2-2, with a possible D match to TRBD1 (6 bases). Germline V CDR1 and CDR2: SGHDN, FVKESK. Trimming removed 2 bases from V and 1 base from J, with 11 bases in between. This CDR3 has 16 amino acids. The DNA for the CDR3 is TGTGCCAGCAGCCAACGTCCGGGACAGAACACCGGGGAGCTGTTTTTT. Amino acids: CASSQRPGQNTGELFF.

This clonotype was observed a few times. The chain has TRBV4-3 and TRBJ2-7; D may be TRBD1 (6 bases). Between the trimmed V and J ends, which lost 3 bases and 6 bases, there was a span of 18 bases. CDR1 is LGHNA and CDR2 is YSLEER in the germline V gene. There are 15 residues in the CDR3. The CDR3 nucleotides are TGCGCCAGCAGCCACAGATTGGGACACCTTGGCGAGCAGTACTTC. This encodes CASSHRLGHLGEQYF.

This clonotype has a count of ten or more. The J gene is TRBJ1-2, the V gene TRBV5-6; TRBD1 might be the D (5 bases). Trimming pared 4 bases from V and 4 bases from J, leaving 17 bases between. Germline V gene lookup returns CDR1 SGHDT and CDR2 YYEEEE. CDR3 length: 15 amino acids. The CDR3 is CASSLPSRVVYGYTF. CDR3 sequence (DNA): TGTGCCAGCAGCCTCCCATCCAGGGTGGTCTATGGCTACACCTTC.

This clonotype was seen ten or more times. The CDR3 loop is CASSPRTGRRAYNEQFF. For the CDR3, the DNA is TGTGCCAGCAGTCCGAGGACCGGGAGGAGGGCCTACAATGAGCAGTTCTTC. The V and J genes are TRBV28 and TRBJ2-1; 7 nucleotides line up with TRBD2. V dropped 5 bases and J dropped 2; count of bases not matched to a gene: 12. This CDR3 has 17 amino acids. The germline V gene encodes CDR1 MDHEN and CDR2 SYDVKM.

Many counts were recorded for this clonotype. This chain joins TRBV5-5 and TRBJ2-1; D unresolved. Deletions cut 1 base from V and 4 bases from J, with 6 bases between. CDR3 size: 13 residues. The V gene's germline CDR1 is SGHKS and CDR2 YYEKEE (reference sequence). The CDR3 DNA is TGTGCCAGCAGCTTGATGGCTTACAATGAGCAGTTCTTC. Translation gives CASSLMAYNEQFF.

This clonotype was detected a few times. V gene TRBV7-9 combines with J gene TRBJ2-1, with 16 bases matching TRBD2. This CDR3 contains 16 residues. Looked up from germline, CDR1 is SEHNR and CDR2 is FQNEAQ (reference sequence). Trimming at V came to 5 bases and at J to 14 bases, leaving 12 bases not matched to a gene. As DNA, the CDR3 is TGTGCCAGCAGCCAACCTGGGACTAGCGGGAGGGACTCCAAGTTCTTC. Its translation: CASSQPGTSGRDSKFF.

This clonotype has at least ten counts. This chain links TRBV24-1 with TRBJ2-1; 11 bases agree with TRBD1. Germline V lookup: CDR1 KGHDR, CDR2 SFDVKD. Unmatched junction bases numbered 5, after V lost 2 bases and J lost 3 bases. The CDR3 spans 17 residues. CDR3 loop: CATSDSPGTGGYNEQFF. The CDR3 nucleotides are TGTGCCACCAGTGATTCCCCCGGGACAGGGGGCTACAATGAGCAGTTCTTC.

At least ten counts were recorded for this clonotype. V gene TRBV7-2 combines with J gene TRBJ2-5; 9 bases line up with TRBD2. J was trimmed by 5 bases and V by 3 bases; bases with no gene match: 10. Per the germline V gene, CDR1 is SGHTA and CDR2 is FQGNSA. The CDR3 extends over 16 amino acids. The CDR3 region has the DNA TGTGCCAGCAGCTTTGTTCGCAGCGGGAGGCGGGAGACCCAGTACTTC. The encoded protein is CASSFVRSGRRETQYF.

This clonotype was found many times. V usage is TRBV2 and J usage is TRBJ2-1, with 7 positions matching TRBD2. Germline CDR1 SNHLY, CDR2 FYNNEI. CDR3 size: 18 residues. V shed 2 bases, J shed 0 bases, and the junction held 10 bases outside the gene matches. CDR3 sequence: CASSEYLAERSSYNEQFF. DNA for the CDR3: TGTGCCAGCAGTGAATACCTAGCGGAGAGGAGCTCCTACAATGAGCAGTTCTTC.

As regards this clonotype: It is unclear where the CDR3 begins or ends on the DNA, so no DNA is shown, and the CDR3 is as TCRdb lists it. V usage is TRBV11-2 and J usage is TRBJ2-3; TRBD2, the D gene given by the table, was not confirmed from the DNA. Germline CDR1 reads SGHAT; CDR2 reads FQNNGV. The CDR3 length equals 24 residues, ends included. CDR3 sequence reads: CASSFYICSASRPSSGSGTDTQYF.

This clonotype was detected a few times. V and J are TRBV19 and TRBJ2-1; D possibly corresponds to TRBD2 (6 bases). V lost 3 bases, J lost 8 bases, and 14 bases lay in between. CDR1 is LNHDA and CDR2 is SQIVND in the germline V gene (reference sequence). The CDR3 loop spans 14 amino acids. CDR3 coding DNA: TGTGCCAGTAGTATCGTCGGGAGTGGCCATGAGCAGTTCTTC. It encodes CASSIVGSGHEQFF.

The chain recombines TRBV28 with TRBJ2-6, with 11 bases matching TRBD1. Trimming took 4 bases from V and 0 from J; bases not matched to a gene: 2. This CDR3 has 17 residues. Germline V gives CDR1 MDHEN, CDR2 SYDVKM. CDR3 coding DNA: TGTGCCAGCAGTTCAGGGACAGGGGGCTCTGGGGCCAACGTCCTGACTTTC. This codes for CASSSGTGGSGANVLTF.

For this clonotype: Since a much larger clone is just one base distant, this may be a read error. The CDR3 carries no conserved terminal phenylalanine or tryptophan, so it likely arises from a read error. CDR3 coding DNA: TGTGCCAGCACCCGGACAGGGAGTTATCAGCCCCAGCATCTT. It yields the protein CASTRTGSYQPQHL. The V gene is TRBV28, the J gene TRBJ1-5; 8 bases agree with TRBD1. Germline loops: CDR1 MDHEN, CDR2 SYDVKM. This CDR3 has 14 residues. V lost 7 bases to trimming and J lost 5 bases; unmatched junction nucleotides: 7.

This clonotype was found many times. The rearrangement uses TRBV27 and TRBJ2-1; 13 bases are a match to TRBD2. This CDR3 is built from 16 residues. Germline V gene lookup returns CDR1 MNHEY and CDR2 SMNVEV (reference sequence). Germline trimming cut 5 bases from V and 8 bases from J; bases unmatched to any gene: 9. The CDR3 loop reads CASSPRTSGSGYEQFF. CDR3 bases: TGTGCCAGCAGTCCCCGGACTAGCGGGAGTGGCTATGAGCAGTTCTTC.

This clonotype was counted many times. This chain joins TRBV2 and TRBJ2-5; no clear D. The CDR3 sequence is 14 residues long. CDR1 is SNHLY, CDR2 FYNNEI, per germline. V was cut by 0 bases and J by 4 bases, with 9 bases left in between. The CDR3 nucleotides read TGTGCCAGCAGTGAAGCAATAGTGGGAGAGACCCAGTACTTC. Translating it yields CASSEAIVGETQYF.

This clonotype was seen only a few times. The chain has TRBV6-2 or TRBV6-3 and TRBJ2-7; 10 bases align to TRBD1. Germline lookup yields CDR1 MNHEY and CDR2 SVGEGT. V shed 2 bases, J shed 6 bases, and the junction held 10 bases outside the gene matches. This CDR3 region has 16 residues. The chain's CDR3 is CASSYDWGTGVREQYF. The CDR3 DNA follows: TGTGCCAGCAGTTACGATTGGGGGACAGGGGTACGCGAGCAGTACTTC.